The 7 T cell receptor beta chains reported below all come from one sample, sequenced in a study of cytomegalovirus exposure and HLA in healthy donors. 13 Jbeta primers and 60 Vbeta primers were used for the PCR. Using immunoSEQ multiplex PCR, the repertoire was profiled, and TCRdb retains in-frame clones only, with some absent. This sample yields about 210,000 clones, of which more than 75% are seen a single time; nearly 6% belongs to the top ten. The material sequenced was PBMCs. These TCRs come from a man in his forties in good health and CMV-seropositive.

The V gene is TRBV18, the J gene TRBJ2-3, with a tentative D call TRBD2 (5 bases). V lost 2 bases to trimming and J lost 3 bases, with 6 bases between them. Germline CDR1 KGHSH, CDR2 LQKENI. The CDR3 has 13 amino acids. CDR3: CASSPGGTDTQYF. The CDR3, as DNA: TGTGCCAGCTCACCAGGAGGAACAGATACGCAGTATTTT. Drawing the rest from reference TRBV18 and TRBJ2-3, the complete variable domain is NAGVMQNPRHLVRRRGQEARLRCSPMKGHSHVYWYRQLPEEGLKFMVYLQKENIIDESGMPKERFSAEFPKEGPSILRIQQVVRGDSAAYFCASSPGGTDTQYFGPGTRLTVL.

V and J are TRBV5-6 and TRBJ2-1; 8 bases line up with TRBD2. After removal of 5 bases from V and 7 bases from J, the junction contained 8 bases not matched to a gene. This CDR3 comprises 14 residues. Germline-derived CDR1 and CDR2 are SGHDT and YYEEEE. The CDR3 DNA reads TGTGCCAGCAGGCTGAGCGGGAGTAGGAATGAGCAGTTCTTC. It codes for CASRLSGSRNEQFF.

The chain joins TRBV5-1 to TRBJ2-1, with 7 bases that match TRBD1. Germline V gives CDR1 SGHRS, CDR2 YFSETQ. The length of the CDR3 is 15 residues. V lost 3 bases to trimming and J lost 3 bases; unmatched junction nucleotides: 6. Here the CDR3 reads CASSSDRFRYNEQFF. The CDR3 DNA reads TGCGCCAGCAGCTCGGACAGGTTCCGCTACAATGAGCAGTTCTTC.

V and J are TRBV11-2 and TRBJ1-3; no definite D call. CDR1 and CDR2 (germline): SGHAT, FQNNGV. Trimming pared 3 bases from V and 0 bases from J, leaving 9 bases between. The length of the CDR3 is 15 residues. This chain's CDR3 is CASSFTPTSGNTIYF. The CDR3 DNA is TGTGCCAGCAGCTTTACTCCCACCTCTGGAAACACCATATATTTT.

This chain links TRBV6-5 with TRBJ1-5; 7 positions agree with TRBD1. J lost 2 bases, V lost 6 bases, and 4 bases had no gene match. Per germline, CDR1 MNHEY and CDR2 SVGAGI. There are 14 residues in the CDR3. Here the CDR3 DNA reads TGTGCCAGCAGCGACAGGGACGGCAATCAGCCCCAGCATTTT. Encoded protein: CASSDRDGNQPQHF.

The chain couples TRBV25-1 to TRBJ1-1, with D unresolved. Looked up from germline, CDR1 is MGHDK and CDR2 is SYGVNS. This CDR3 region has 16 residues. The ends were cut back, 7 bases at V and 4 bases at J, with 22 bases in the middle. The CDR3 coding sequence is TGTGCCAGCACCCAGCGCCGGGCGGAGGGTGGCACTGAAGCTTTCTTT. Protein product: CASTQRRAEGGTEAFF.

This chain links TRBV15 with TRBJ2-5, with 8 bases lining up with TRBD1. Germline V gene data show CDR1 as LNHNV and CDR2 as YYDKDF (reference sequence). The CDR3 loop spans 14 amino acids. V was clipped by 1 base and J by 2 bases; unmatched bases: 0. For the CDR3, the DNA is TGTGCCACCAGCAGAGGACAGGGGCAAGAGACCCAGTACTTC. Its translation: CATSRGQGQETQYF.